The 25 T cell receptor beta chains given below trace back to one sample, sequenced in a study of cytomegalovirus exposure and HLA in healthy donors. The protocol was immunoSEQ multiplex PCR, while the TCRdb copy is restricted to in-frame clones and leaves out a portion. The sample shows some 120,000 clones, around nine tenths of them seen only once. The sample consisted of PBMCs. These receptors were collected from a man in his thirties or forties in good health and CMV-seronegative.

The rearrangement links TRBV25-1 to TRBJ2-3, with TRBD2 matching over 9 bases. Trimming cost V 1 base and J 4 bases; bases outside gene matches: 9. The length of the CDR3 is 17 residues. Germline lookup yields CDR1 MGHDK and CDR2 SYGVNS. CDR3 DNA sequence: TGTGCCAGCAGTGAATTCGGCTGGCGGGAGGGCTCAGATACGCAGTATTTT. Translating gives CASSEFGWREGSDTQYF.

The rearrangement links TRBV7-9 to TRBJ1-1; D not certain. The CDR3 spans 13 residues. The V end was cut by 3 bases, the J end by 2 bases, with 7 bases between. Germline CDR1 and CDR2: SEHNR and FQNEAQ (reference sequence). DNA of the CDR3: TGTGCCAGCAGCTTTAACAGAAACACTGAAGCTTTCTTT. This translates into CASSFNRNTEAFF.

The chain joins TRBV27 to TRBJ2-5, with 7 bases lining up with TRBD2. The CDR3 sequence is 13 residues long. Germline assignment: CDR1 MNHEY and CDR2 SMNVEV (reference sequence). Trimming cost V 1 base and J 5 bases; bases outside gene matches: 1. CDR3 loop: CASSLWRGETQYF. Written as DNA, the CDR3 is TGTGCCAGCAGTTTATGGCGGGGGGAGACCCAGTACTTC.

This clone was seen only once. This chain links TRBV5-1 with TRBJ2-2; possibly TRBD1 for D (6 bases). V lost 5 bases to trimming and J lost 6 bases, with 17 bases between them. The germline V gene has CDR1 SGHRS and CDR2 YFSETQ. This CDR3 comprises 15 residues. In DNA form, the CDR3 reads TGCGCCAGCAGGGCGACAGGAGGAAAGTCCGGGGAGCTGTTTTTT. It yields the protein CASRATGGKSGELFF.

This chain uses TRBV7-6 with TRBJ1-1; 9 bases are a match to TRBD1. From germline, CDR1 is SGHVS and CDR2 FNYEAQ. The V segment lost 5 bases and the J segment 0 bases; nucleotides outside the gene matches: 4. There are 15 residues in the CDR3. The CDR3 nucleotides are TGTGCCAGCAGCCTGGGACAGGGAATGAACACTGAAGCTTTCTTT. It specifies CASSLGQGMNTEAFF. Drawing the rest from reference TRBV7-6 and TRBJ1-1, the complete variable domain is GAGVSQSPRYKVTKRGQDVALRCDPISGHVSLYWYRQALGQGPEFLTYFNYEAQQDKSGLPNDRFSAERPEGSISTLTIQRTEQRDSAMYRCASSLGQGMNTEAFFGQGTRLTVV.

This chain uses TRBV19 with TRBJ2-5; TRBD2 might be the D (6 bases). The length of the CDR3 is 14 residues. The V end lost 5 bases, the J end lost 4 bases, and 14 bases lay between the germline ends. The germline V gene has CDR1 LNHDA and CDR2 SQIVND (reference sequence). The CDR3 bases are TGTGCCAGTAGTGCAGTGGGGGGAGGAGAGACCCAGTACTTC. The encoded protein is CASSAVGGGETQYF.

The J gene is TRBJ1-1, the V gene TRBV11-2; TRBD1 is a possible D gene (5 bases). The CDR3 is made up of 14 amino acids. Germline CDR1 SGHAT, CDR2 FQNNGV. The V end was cut by 4 bases, the J end by 7 bases, with 16 bases between. Here the CDR3 DNA reads TGTGCCAGCAGCTGGCCTGGGGGGATTGGTGAAGCTTTCTTT. Its protein product is CASSWPGGIGEAFF.

In DNA, the CDR3 is TGTGCCAGCAGTGAAAGCAGGAGGACTGAAGCTTTCTTT. Protein: CASSESRRTEAFF. The chain uses TRBV6-1 and TRBJ1-1; D uncertain. The CDR3 is 13 amino acids. Germline CDR1 and CDR2: MNHNS and SASEGT. The V and J ends lost 2 bases and 5 bases respectively, with 9 bases between them.

V and J are TRBV7-8 and TRBJ2-2; 13 nucleotides match TRBD2. CDR1 and CDR2 from the germline V gene are SGHVS and FQNEAQ. The CDR3 runs 18 residues. Losses at the gene ends were 2 bases for V and 7 bases for J; bases not matched to a gene: 10. In nucleotides, the CDR3 is TGTGCCAGCAGCTTATCAACTAGCGGGAGGGCCTGGGTCGGGGAGCTGTTTTTT. Its protein is CASSLSTSGRAWVGELFF.

The chain has TRBV7-9 and TRBJ1-5; D perhaps matches TRBD1 (5 bases). Germline V gene data show CDR1 as SEHNR and CDR2 as FQNEAQ (reference sequence). V lost 4 bases, J lost 2 bases, and 9 bases lay in between. The CDR3 is made up of 14 amino acids. The CDR3 region has the DNA TGTGCCAGCAGCTCGGACAAGGGCAATCAGCCCCAGCATTTT. This translates into CASSSDKGNQPQHF.

This sequence joins TRBV7-3 and TRBJ2-3, with unresolved D. The germline V and J ends were trimmed by 1 base and 6 bases, with 8 bases remaining between them. The CDR3 has 13 residues. Per germline, CDR1 SGHTA and CDR2 FQGTGA. Here the CDR3 reads CASSLIAGDTQYF. CDR3 sequence (DNA): TGTGCCAGCAGCTTAATTGCCGGTGATACGCAGTATTTT.

The rearrangement joins TRBV19 to TRBJ1-5; 8 bases map to TRBD1. Germline V gene data show CDR1 as LNHDA and CDR2 as SQIVND (reference sequence). The trim removed 8 bases at V and 3 bases at J, leaving 6 bases unmatched. The CDR3 length is 14 residues. This CDR3 is CASRGQGANQPQHF. CDR3 nucleotides: TGTGCCAGTCGAGGACAGGGAGCCAATCAGCCCCAGCATTTT.

The chain couples TRBV12-5 to TRBJ2-4; 7 positions match TRBD2. With V trimmed by 6 bases and J by 1 base, 6 bases remained unmatched. This CDR3 comprises 15 residues. Germline CDR1 LGHNT, CDR2 FRNRAP. In DNA form, the CDR3 reads TGTGCTAGTGGGTTTAGCGGGTCGGCCAAAAACATTCAGTACTTC. Protein sequence: CASGFSGSAKNIQYF. Looking up the rest from reference TRBV12-5 and TRBJ2-4 gives the full variable domain: DARVTQTPRHKVTEMGQEVTMRCQPILGHNTVFWYRQTMMQGLELLAYFRNRAPLDDSGMPKDRFSAEMPDATLATLKIQPSEPRDSAVYFCASGFSGSAKNIQYFGAGTRLSVL.

The chain links TRBV14 to TRBJ2-5; TRBD2 might be the D (6 bases). Germline assignment: CDR1 SGHDN and CDR2 FVKESK. Trimming removed 6 bases at V and 0 bases at J, with 14 bases between. The CDR3 is made up of 15 amino acids. CDR3 protein: CASSTLGGYQETQYF. For the CDR3, the DNA is TGTGCCAGCAGTACACTAGGAGGGTACCAAGAGACCCAGTACTTC.

The rearrangement joins TRBV5-1 to TRBJ2-1; D might be TRBD1 (6 bases). CDR1 is SGHRS, CDR2 YFSETQ, per germline. The length of the CDR3 is 14 residues. The ends were cut back, 0 bases at V and 8 bases at J, with 12 bases in the middle. CDR3 in amino acids: CASSLGQGIDEQFF. Written as DNA, the CDR3 is TGCGCCAGCAGCTTGGGGCAGGGGATAGATGAGCAGTTCTTC.

The genes are TRBV5-1 and TRBJ2-5; D is possibly TRBD1 (5 bases). The CDR3 sequence is 15 residues long. The germline CDR1 and CDR2 sequences are SGHRS and YFSETQ. V dropped 2 bases and J dropped 5 bases, with 16 bases sitting between them. CDR3 sequence: CASSLRTPPRETQYF. The CDR3 region has the DNA TGCGCCAGCAGCTTACGGACACCGCCCCGGGAGACCCAGTACTTC.

In its sample, this clone was seen once. V gene TRBV7-6 combines with J gene TRBJ2-3, with 9 bases lining up with TRBD2. Germline loops: CDR1 SGHVS, CDR2 FNYEAQ. V was clipped by 4 bases and J by 10 bases; unmatched bases: 6. The CDR3 has 13 amino acids. Here the CDR3 reads CASSSARTSAQYF. CDR3 bases: TGTGCCAGCAGCTCAGCTAGGACTAGCGCGCAGTATTTT.

The CDR3 here is CASSLGTGHSNQPQHF. The DNA of the CDR3 is TGTGCCAGCAGCTTGGGTACAGGGCATAGCAATCAGCCCCAGCATTTT. The chain joins TRBV5-5 to TRBJ1-5; D is possibly TRBD1 (6 bases). V gave up 0 bases and J gave up 0 bases, with 10 bases separating them. Germline V lookup: CDR1 SGHKS, CDR2 YYEKEE (reference sequence). The CDR3 totals 16 residues.

The chain joins TRBV4-1 to TRBJ2-7; no clear D gene. Germline CDR1 and CDR2: MGHRA and YSYEKL. V was trimmed by 0 bases and J by 3 bases, leaving 9 bases between them. This CDR3 is built from 14 residues. CDR3 amino acids: CASSQEKTVYEQYF. CDR3 coding DNA: TGCGCCAGCAGCCAAGAGAAAACAGTCTACGAGCAGTACTTC.

The rearrangement joins TRBV5-6 to TRBJ2-1; 11 nucleotides align to TRBD2. Germline assignment: CDR1 SGHDT and CDR2 YYEEEE. This CDR3 region has 14 residues. The V and J ends lost 5 bases and 8 bases, in that order; junction bases with no gene match: 6. This CDR3 is CASSRSLAGDEQFF. DNA of the CDR3: TGTGCCAGCAGTAGATCACTAGCGGGAGATGAGCAGTTCTTC.

The chain combines TRBV7-8 with TRBJ2-7, with 10 bases aligning to TRBD2. The germline gives CDR1 SGHVS, CDR2 FQNEAQ. The V gene end was trimmed by 5 bases and the J gene end by 2 bases; junction bases not matched to a gene: 9. The CDR3 has 16 amino acids. CDR3 in DNA: TGTGCCAGCAGCGAGAAGGGACTAGCGAGACCCTACGAGCAGTACTTC. This encodes CASSEKGLARPYEQYF.

V and J are TRBV19 and TRBJ2-5; D is unresolved. With 5 bases removed from V and 5 bases from J, the gap between germline ends came to 12 bases. The germline gives CDR1 LNHDA, CDR2 SQIVND (reference sequence). CDR3 size: 13 residues. The DNA for the CDR3 is TGTGCCAGTAGTGTGCGGAGAATGGAGACCCAGTACTTC. It yields the protein CASSVRRMETQYF. Together with reference TRBV19 and TRBJ2-5, the CDR3 gives the full variable domain: DGGITQSPKYLFRKEGQNVTLSCEQNLNHDAMYWYRQDPGQGLRLIYYSQIVNDFQKGDIAEGYSVSREKKESFPLTVTSAQKNPTAFYLCASSVRRMETQYFGPGTRLLVL.

The rearrangement links TRBV10-2 to TRBJ2-2; no clear D. The germline V gene has CDR1 WSHSY and CDR2 SAAADI. Deletions cut 4 bases from V and 2 bases from J, with 5 bases between. This CDR3 has 13 amino acids. Here the CDR3 reads CASSAPNTGELFF. Here the CDR3 DNA reads TGCGCCAGCAGTGCTCCTAACACCGGGGAGCTGTTTTTT.

This chain links TRBV5-4 with TRBJ2-3; D perhaps matches TRBD2 (6 bases). There are 14 residues in the CDR3. Germline CDR1 and CDR2: SGHNT and YYREEE (reference sequence). V lost 4 bases to trimming and J lost 5 bases, with 14 bases between them. DNA of the CDR3: TGTGCCAGCAGCCGGGGACTGGGGGAAGATACGCAGTATTTT. Its protein is CASSRGLGEDTQYF. The entire variable domain, with the rest obtained from reference TRBV5-4 and TRBJ2-3, is as follows: ETGVTQSPTHLIKTRGQQVTLRCSSQSGHNTVSWYQQALGQGPQFIFQYYREEENGRGNFPPRFSGLQFPNYSSELNVNALELDDSALYLCASSRGLGEDTQYFGPGTRLTVL.

V gene TRBV18 combines with J gene TRBJ2-3; TRBD1 matches 9 bases. CDR3 length equals 17 residues. With V trimmed by 3 bases and J by 4 bases, 11 bases remained unmatched. CDR1 and CDR2 (germline): KGHSH, LQKENI. The CDR3 spells CASSPWDRVILADTQYF. For the CDR3, the DNA is TGTGCCAGCTCACCGTGGGACAGGGTGATTCTTGCAGATACGCAGTATTTT.